This TCR beta chain derives from a study of T-cell reconstitution after alpha-beta-depleted transplantation in children. There are many counts of this clonotype. The target antigen is unknown. Trimming took 1 base from V and 6 from J; bases not matched to a gene: 18. The CDR3 loop spans 20 amino acids. CDR1 SQVTM and CDR2 ANQGSEA come from the germline V gene. A library of TCRbeta sequences, prepared with unique molecular identifiers, was generated. MiXCR was run by TCRdb on the PCR reads, yielding one entry per CDR3 protein. The sample contains 400,000 to 550,000 distinct CDR3 sequences, roughly a tenth of which appear only once. The study's findings and limits: Several hundred expanded graft clones reportedly gave rise to the alpha-beta T cells present about two months after transplant. Among T cells one year after transplant, newly produced cells accounted for most counts and diversity. At day 60, the high TCRbeta diversity found in some patients originated from recipient T cells and thymic progenitors that had survived.

Sample: PBMCs, taken before TCRalphabeta/CD19-depleted stem cell transplant. This sequence originates from a child aged 2 to 15 with inherited bone marrow failure, due to receive a stem cell transplant. The chain uses TRBV29-1 and TRBJ2-2; 12 positions match TRBD2. This CDR3 is CSVEAPTGSLAGGPSGELFF. The CDR3 bases are TGCAGCGTTGAAGCCCCGACAGGGTCTCTAGCGGGAGGGCCCTCCGGGGAGCTGTTTTTT.